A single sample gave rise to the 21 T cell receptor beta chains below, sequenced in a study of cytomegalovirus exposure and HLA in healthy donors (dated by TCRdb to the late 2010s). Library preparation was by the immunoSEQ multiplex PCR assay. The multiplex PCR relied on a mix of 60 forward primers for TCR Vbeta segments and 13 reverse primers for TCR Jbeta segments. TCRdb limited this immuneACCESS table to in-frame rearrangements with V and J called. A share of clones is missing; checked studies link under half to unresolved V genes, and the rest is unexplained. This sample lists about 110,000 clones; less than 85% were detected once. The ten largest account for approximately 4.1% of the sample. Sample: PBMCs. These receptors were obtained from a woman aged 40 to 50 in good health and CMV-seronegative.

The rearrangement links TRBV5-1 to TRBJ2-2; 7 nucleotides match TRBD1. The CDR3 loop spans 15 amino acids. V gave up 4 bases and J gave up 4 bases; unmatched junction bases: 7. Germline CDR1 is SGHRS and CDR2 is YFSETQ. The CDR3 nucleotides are TGCGCCAGCAGCCCGGATTCAGGGGGCACCGGGGAGCTGTTTTTT. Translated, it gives CASSPDSGGTGELFF. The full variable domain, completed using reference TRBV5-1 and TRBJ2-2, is KAGVTQTPRYLIKTRGQQVTLSCSPISGHRSVSWYQQTPGQGLQFLFEYFSETQRNKGNFPGRFSGRQFSNSRSEMNVSTLELGDSALYLCASSPDSGGTGELFFGEGSRLTVL.

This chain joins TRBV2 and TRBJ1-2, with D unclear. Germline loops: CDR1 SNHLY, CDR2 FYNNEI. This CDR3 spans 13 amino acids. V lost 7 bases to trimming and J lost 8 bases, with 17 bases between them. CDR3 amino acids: CASNKTPDQGYTF. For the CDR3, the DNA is TGTGCCAGCAATAAGACACCCGACCAGGGCTACACCTTC. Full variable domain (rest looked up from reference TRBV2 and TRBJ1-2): EPEVTQTPSHQVTQMGQEVILRCVPISNHLYFYWYRQILGQKVEFLVSFYNNEISEKSEIFDDQFSVERPDGSNFTLKIRSTKLEDSAMYFCASNKTPDQGYTFGSGTRLTVV.

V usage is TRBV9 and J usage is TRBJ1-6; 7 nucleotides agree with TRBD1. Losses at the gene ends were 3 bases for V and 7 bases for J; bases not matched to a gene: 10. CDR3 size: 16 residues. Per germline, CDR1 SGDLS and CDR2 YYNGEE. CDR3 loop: CASSEGAGRGNSPLHF. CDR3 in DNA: TGTGCCAGCAGCGAGGGGGCCGGGCGAGGGAATTCACCCCTCCACTTT.

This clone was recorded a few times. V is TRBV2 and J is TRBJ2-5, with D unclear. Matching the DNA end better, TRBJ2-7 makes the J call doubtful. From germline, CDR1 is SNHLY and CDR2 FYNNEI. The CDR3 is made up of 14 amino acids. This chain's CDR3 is CASSEAPRSYEQYF. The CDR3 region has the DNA TGTGCCAGCAGTGAAGCACCACGTTCCTACGAGCAGTACTTC.

DNA for the CDR3: TGTGCCAGCAGTTACCCGCTAGGGGGGAACACTGAAGCTTTCTTT. This codes for CASSYPLGGNTEAFF. The rearrangement uses TRBV6-5 and TRBJ1-1; tentative D call: TRBD1 (6 bases). Per the germline V gene, CDR1 is MNHEY and CDR2 is SVGAGI. This CDR3 is built from 15 residues. The germline V and J ends were trimmed by 2 bases and 1 base, with 11 bases remaining between them.

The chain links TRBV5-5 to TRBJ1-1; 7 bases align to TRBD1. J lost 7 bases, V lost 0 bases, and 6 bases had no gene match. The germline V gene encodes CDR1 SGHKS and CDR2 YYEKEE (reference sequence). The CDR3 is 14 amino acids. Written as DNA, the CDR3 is TGTGCCAGCAGCTTGGCCGGGGCAGGGGGTGAAGCTTTCTTT. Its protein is CASSLAGAGGEAFF.

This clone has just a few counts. The CDR3 nucleotides read TGTGCCAGCAGTGATGTTCCCGGGGGAGGACTGGATACGCAGTATTTT. Translated: CASSDVPGGGLDTQYF. The V call is TRBV6-1, the J call TRBJ2-3, with D possibly being TRBD2 (6 bases). The CDR3 loop spans 16 amino acids. From germline, CDR1 is MNHNS and CDR2 SASEGT. Trimming removed 3 bases from V and 6 bases from J, with 19 bases in between.

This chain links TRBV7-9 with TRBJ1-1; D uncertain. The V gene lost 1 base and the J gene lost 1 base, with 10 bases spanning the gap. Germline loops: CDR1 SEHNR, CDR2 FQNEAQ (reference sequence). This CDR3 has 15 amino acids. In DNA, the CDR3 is TGTGCCAGCAGCTTAGGCGGGGTTGGGAACACTGAAGCTTTCTTT. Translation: CASSLGGVGNTEAFF.

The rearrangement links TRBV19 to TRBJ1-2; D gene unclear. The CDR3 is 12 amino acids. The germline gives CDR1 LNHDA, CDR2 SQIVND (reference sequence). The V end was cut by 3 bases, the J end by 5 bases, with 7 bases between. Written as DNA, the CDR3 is TGTGCCAGTAGTATGGTCGGGTATGGCTACACCTTC. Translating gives CASSMVGYGYTF.

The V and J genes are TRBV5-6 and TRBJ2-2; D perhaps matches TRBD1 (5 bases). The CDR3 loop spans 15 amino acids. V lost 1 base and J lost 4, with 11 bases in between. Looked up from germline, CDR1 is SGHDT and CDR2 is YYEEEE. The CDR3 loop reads CASSLRQGTTGELFF. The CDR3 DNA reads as TGTGCCAGCAGCTTGAGGCAGGGCACCACCGGGGAGCTGTTTTTT. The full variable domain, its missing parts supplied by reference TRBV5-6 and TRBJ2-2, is DAGVTQSPTHLIKTRGQQVTLRCSPKSGHDTVSWYQQALGQGPQFIFQYYEEEERQRGNFPDRFSGHQFPNYSSELNVNALLLGDSALYLCASSLRQGTTGELFFGEGSRLTVL.

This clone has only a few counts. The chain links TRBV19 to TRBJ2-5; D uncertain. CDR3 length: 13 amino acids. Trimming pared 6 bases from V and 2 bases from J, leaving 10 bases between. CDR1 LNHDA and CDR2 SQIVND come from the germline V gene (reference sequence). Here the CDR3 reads CASRATEQETQYF. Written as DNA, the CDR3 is TGTGCCAGTAGGGCGACTGAGCAAGAGACCCAGTACTTC.

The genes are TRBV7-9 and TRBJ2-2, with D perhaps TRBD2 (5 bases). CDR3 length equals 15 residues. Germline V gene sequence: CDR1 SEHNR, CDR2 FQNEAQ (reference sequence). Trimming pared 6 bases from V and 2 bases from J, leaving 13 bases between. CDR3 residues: CASSHGLVNTGELFF. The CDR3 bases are TGTGCCAGCAGTCACGGACTGGTAAACACCGGGGAGCTGTTTTTT.

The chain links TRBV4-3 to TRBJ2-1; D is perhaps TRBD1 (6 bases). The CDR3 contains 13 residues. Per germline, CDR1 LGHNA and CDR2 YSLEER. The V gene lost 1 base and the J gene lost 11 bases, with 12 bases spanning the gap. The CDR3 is CASSQGEGTKQFF. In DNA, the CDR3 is TGCGCCAGCAGCCAAGGGGAAGGGACAAAGCAGTTCTTC.

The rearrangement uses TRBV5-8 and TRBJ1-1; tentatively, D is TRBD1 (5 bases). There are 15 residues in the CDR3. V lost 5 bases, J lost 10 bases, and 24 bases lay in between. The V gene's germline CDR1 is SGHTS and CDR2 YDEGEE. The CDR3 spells CASRPGDGTSSVAFF. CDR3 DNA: TGTGCCAGCAGGCCGGGGGATGGCACATCTTCTGTAGCTTTCTTT.

DNA for the CDR3: TGTGCCAGCAGCCCGACTGGCACTGAAGCTTTCTTT. Its translation: CASSPTGTEAFF. The rearrangement links TRBV14 to TRBJ1-1; D not certain. V was cut by 4 bases and J by 4 bases, with 7 bases left in between. CDR3 length: 12 amino acids. The germline V gene encodes CDR1 SGHDN and CDR2 FVKESK.

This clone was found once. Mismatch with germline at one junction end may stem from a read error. The CDR3 loop reads CSSTGVDEQYF. In DNA, the CDR3 is TGTTCCAGCACAGGGGTCGACGAGCAGTACTTC. The chain recombines TRBV7-9 with TRBJ2-7; TRBD1 matches at 7 bases. Germline CDR1 SEHNR, CDR2 FQNEAQ (reference sequence). This CDR3 spans 11 amino acids.

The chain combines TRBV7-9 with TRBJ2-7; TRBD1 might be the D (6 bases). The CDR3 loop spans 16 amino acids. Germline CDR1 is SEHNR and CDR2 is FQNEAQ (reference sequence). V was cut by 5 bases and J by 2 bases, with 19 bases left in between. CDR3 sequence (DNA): TGTGCCAGCAGCCGCCCGGGCAGGGGCCAGCCCTACGAGCAGTACTTC. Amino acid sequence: CASSRPGRGQPYEQYF. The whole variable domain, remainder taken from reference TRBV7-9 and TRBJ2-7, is DTGVSQNPRHKITKRGQNVTFRCDPISEHNRLYWYRQTLGQGPEFLTYFQNEAQLEKSRLLSDRFSAERPKGSFSTLEIQRTEQGDSAMYLCASSRPGRGQPYEQYFGPGTRLTVT.

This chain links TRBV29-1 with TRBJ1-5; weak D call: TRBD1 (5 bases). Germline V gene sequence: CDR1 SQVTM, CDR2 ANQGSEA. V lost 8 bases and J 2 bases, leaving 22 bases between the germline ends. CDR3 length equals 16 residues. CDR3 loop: CSLRGGGGLGNQPQHF. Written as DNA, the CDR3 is TGCAGCCTCCGAGGTGGGGGAGGGCTCGGCAATCAGCCCCAGCATTTT. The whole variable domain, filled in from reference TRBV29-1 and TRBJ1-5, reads SAVISQKPSRDICQRGTSLTIQCQVDSQVTMMFWYRQQPGQSLTLIATANQGSEATYESGFVIDKFPISRPNLTFSTLTVSNMSPEDSSIYLCSLRGGGGLGNQPQHFGDGTRLSIL.

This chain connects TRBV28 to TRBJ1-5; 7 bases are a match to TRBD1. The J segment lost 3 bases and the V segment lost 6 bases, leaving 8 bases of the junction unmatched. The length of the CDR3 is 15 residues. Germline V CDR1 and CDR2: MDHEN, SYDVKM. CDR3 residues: CASSRTGTDNQPQHF. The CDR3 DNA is TGTGCCAGCAGCCGGACCGGGACAGACAATCAGCCCCAGCATTTT.

CDR3 bases: TGTGCCAGCAGCCGTACAGGGATCCAAAACATTCAGTACTTC. This translates into CASSRTGIQNIQYF. The J gene is TRBJ2-4, the V gene TRBV7-2; D perhaps matches TRBD1 (6 bases). V gave up 5 bases and J gave up 5 bases, with 13 bases separating them. The CDR3 is 14 residues long. CDR1 and CDR2 (germline): SGHTA, FQGNSA.

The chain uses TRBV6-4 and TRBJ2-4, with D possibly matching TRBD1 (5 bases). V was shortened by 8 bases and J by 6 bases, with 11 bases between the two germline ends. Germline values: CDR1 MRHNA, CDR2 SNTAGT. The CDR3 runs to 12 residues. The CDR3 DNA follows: TGTGCCAGCTCCAGGGCGCCAAACATTCAGTACTTC. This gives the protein CASSRAPNIQYF.